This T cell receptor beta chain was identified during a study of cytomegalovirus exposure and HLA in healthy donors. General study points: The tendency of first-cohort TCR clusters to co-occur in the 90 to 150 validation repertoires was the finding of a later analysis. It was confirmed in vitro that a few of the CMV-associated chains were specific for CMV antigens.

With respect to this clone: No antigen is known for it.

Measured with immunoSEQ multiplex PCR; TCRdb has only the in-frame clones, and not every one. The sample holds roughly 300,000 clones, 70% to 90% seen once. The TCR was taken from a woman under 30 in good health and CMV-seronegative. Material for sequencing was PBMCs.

The CDR3 spells CASSSKGGVNTEAFF. The CDR3, as DNA: TGCGCCAGCAGCTCCAAAGGGGGGGTGAACACTGAAGCTTTCTTT. The chain recombines TRBV5-1 with TRBJ1-1, with D possibly matching TRBD1 (6 bases). Germline V gene sequence: CDR1 SGHRS, CDR2 YFSETQ. V shed 3 bases and J shed 0 bases, with 12 bases lying between them. The CDR3 extends over 15 amino acids. Looking up the rest from reference TRBV5-1 and TRBJ1-1 gives the full variable domain: KAGVTQTPRYLIKTRGQQVTLSCSPISGHRSVSWYQQTPGQGLQFLFEYFSETQRNKGNFPGRFSGRQFSNSRSEMNVSTLELGDSALYLCASSSKGGVNTEAFFGQGTRLTVV.